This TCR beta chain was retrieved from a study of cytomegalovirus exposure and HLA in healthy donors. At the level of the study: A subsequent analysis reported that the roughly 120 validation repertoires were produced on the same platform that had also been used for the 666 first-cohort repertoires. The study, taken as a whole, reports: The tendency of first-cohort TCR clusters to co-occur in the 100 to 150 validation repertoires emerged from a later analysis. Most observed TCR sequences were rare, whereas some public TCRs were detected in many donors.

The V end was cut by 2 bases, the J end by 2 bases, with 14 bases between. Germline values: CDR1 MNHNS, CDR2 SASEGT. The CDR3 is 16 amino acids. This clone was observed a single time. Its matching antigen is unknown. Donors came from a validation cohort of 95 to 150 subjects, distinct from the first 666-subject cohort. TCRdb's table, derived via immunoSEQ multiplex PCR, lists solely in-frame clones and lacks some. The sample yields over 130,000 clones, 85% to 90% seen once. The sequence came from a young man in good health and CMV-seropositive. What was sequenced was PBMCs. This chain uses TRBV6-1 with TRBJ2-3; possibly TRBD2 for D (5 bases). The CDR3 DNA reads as TGTGCCAGCAGTGAACCAGCGGAGGACGCCACAGATACGCAGTATTTT. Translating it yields CASSEPAEDATDTQYF.